These 18 T cell receptor beta chains originate from one sample sequenced in a study of tumor and adjacent non-tumor tissue in lung cancer. TCRbeta libraries were built with three rounds of nested PCR, modified from ARM-PCR. TCRdb reprocessed the multiplex PCR reads via MiXCR and lists one record per CDR3 protein. The repertoire includes approximately 79,000 distinct CDR3 sequences, approximately 82% of them detected once, and around 38% sits in the top ten. The template was RNA from unsorted bulk tissue. The normal lung tissue was taken more than 3 cm from the tumor edge. What was sequenced was distant non-tumor lung tissue. These receptors came from a man between 65 and 80 years old with non-small cell lung cancer.

On this clonotype: At one of its ends the junction is not consistent with the germline gene, which may arise from a read error. The CDR3 bases are TGTACCAGCAGTTACGGAGCGGTCGAACAGTACTTC. This translates into CTSSYGAVEQYF. The chain has TRBV6-6 and TRBJ2-7; TRBD2 might be the D (5 bases). The CDR3 extends over 12 amino acids. Germline V lookup: CDR1 MNHNY, CDR2 SVGAGI (reference sequence).

Notes on this clonotype: It may be a read error: a sequence one base away is much more abundant. This sequence joins TRBV12-3 or TRBV12-4 and TRBJ2-3; no definite D call. The V end lost 6 bases, the J end lost 2 bases, and 21 bases lay between the germline ends. The CDR3 has 17 residues. The CDR3 DNA follows: TGTGCCAGCAGCTCCCCCGTGGCGATACAATTCACAGATACGCAGTATTTT. It is translated as CASSSPVAIQFTDTQYF.

About this clonotype: This may be a read error, as it is one base from a much larger clone. The chain couples TRBV29-1 to TRBJ1-2; maybe TRBD1 (5 bases). CDR3 length: 13 amino acids. The germline gives CDR1 SQVTM, CDR2 ANQGSEA. CDR3 nucleotide sequence: TGCAGCGATGAAGACGGGACGGCCTATGGCTACACCTTC. Its protein is CSDEDGTAYGYTF.

A remark on this clonotype: The junction does not match germline at one end; this may be a read error. J is TRBJ2-2 and V is TRBV10-3, with D perhaps matching TRBD1 or TRBD2 (5 bases each). Germline V lookup: CDR1 ENHRY, CDR2 SYGVKD. The CDR3 totals 15 residues. Here the CDR3 reads CAISESSGSVGELFF. DNA of the CDR3: TGTGCCATCAGTGAGTCATCAGGGTCCGTCGGGGAGTTGTTTTTT.

Comments on this clonotype: The junction differs from germline at one of its ends, possibly a read error. The chain is built from TRBV12-5 and TRBJ2-1, with D maybe TRBD2 (6 bases). Germline V gene sequence: CDR1 LGHNT, CDR2 FRNRAP. The CDR3 sequence is 12 residues long. The CDR3 sequence is CANAVTSSELFF. CDR3 DNA sequence: TGTGCTAATGCTGTCACTAGCAGTGAGCTGTTCTTC.

With respect to this clonotype: One end of the junction is discordant with germline, which a read error may explain. The V gene is TRBV29-1, the J gene TRBJ2-5; D is possibly TRBD1 (6 bases). Germline CDR1 and CDR2: SQVTM and ANQGSEA. There are 13 residues in the CDR3. The CDR3 region has the DNA TGCAGCGTTGCCGACAGGTTACAAGAGTCCCATTCCTTC. It yields the protein CSVADRLQESHSF.

In regard to this clonotype: The junction and the germline gene differ at one end; a read error may be behind it. The V gene is TRBV11-2, the J gene TRBJ2-2, with a weak D call TRBD1 (7 bases). CDR3 length equals 16 residues. Germline V gene data show CDR1 as SGHAT and CDR2 as FQNNGV. DNA of the CDR3: TGTGACAGCAGTTTAGTGGGCACAGGGGTTGCCCGGGAGCTGGTTTTT. Translated, it gives CDSSLVGTGVARELVF.

The V call is TRBV11-2, the J call TRBJ1-1; unclear D gene. CDR3 size: 15 residues. V lost 8 bases and J lost 3, with 19 bases in between. Germline CDR1 is SGHAT and CDR2 is FQNNGV. Here the CDR3 reads CASGPLNVGDTEAFF. The CDR3 nucleotides are TGTGCCAGCGGCCCCCTCAACGTTGGGGACACTGAAGCTTTCTTT. The variable domain in full, completed from reference TRBV11-2 and TRBJ1-1, reads EAGVAQSPRYKIIEKRQSVAFWCNPISGHATLYWYQQILGQGPKLLIQFQNNGVVDDSQLPKDRFSAERLKGVDSTLKIQPAKLEDSAVYLCASGPLNVGDTEAFFGQGTRLTVV.

This clonotype appeared a few times. The junction departs from germline at one end; a sequencing error may be responsible. CDR3 DNA sequence: TGTGGCAGCCGACCTTTTGTAGGACAAAGAAGAGAAGCTTTCTTC. The encoded protein is CGSRPFVGQRREAFF. The gene calls are TRBV6-2 or TRBV6-3 and TRBJ1-1; D possibly corresponds to TRBD1 (5 bases). Germline loops: CDR1 MNHEY, CDR2 SVGEGT. There are 15 residues in the CDR3.

With regard to this clonotype: The junction departs from the called germline gene at one end, perhaps through a read error. This rearrangement joins TRBV7-9 to TRBJ2-3; D unresolved. Germline V gene lookup returns CDR1 SEHNR and CDR2 FQNEAQ (reference sequence). The CDR3 totals 12 residues. Written as DNA, the CDR3 is TGTGCCGCCAGCTCCCCCCGTGATAAGCAGTATTTT. Its protein is CAASSPRDKQYF.

Concerning this clonotype itself: No conserved phenylalanine or tryptophan ends this CDR3, so it is likely a read error. The DNA is omitted, as the CDR3 cannot be located on it reliably, and the CDR3 follows TCRdb's listing. This rearrangement joins TRBV4-3 to TRBJ2-3; the DNA was not compared with TRBD2, the D call given in the table. Per germline, CDR1 LGHNA and CDR2 YSLEER. 17 amino acids form the CDR3, both terminal residues included. The CDR3 reads CASSQNGPSGRTDTQDL.

This clonotype was found a few times. A junction end diverges from the germline sequence, so it may reflect a read error. The CDR3 here is CVSSYGENQPQHF. The CDR3 bases are TGTGTCAGCAGTTATGGGGAGAATCAGCCCCAACATTTT. The chain links TRBV6-2 or TRBV6-3 to TRBJ1-5, with unresolved D. Per germline, CDR1 MNHEY and CDR2 SVGEGT. The length of the CDR3 is 13 residues.

This clonotype was picked up a small number of times. One end of the junction is discordant with germline, which a read error may explain. In DNA form, the CDR3 reads TGCAGTGCCAATCCCTACCTCCAGACAGGTCAAGAGACTCAGTACTTC. Translating gives CSANPYLQTGQETQYF. The V and J genes are TRBV29-1 and TRBJ2-5, with D perhaps matching TRBD1 (6 bases). CDR1 is SQVTM, CDR2 ANQGSEA, per germline. This CDR3 comprises 16 residues.

The gene calls are TRBV11-2 and TRBJ1-6; maybe TRBD1 (5 bases). The germline V gene has CDR1 SGHAT and CDR2 FQNNGV. V dropped 7 bases and J dropped 1 base, with 20 bases sitting between them. This CDR3 has 18 amino acids. CDR3 DNA sequence: TGTGCCAGCAACGCCAGGGCCTGGGGTTCGTCCTATAATTCACCCCTCCACTTT. Amino acids: CASNARAWGSSYNSPLHF.

The chain employs TRBV7-9 and TRBJ1-6; TRBD1 agrees at 7 bases. Germline CDR1 SEHNR, CDR2 FQNEAQ (reference sequence). The CDR3 contains 12 residues. With V trimmed by 8 bases and J by 14 bases, 9 bases remained unmatched. The CDR3 protein is CASGNRGLSLHF. The CDR3 coding sequence is TGTGCCAGCGGCAACAGGGGTTTATCCCTCCACTTT. The entire variable domain, with the rest obtained from reference TRBV7-9 and TRBJ1-6, is as follows: DTGVSQNPRHKITKRGQNVTFRCDPISEHNRLYWYRQTLGQGPEFLTYFQNEAQLEKSRLLSDRFSAERPKGSFSTLEIQRTEQGDSAMYLCASGNRGLSLHFGNGTRLTVT.

The rearrangement links TRBV6-5 to TRBJ2-3; tentative D call: TRBD2 (6 bases). Germline V gene data show CDR1 as MNHEY and CDR2 as SVGAGI. CDR3 length: 15 amino acids. V was pared by 7 bases and J by 4 bases, with 18 bases between. DNA of the CDR3: TGTGCCAGCAAACTCACTAGCAGGAGCGCAGATACGCAGTATTTT. This encodes CASKLTSRSADTQYF.

The rearrangement joins TRBV6-2 or TRBV6-3 to TRBJ1-5; tentatively, D is TRBD1 (5 bases). The CDR3 runs 19 residues. Germline loops: CDR1 MNHEY, CDR2 SVGEGT. The chain's CDR3 is CTNSYSIGGTRASNQPQHF. As DNA, the CDR3 is TGTACCAACAGTTACTCGATTGGGGGTACAAGAGCGAGCAATCAGCCCCAGCATTTT.

About this clonotype: Given the absence of the conserved phenylalanine or tryptophan at the CDR3 end, a read error is likely. V gene TRBV11-3 combines with J gene TRBJ2-5; 8 bases agree with TRBD2. Germline CDR1 reads SGHNT; CDR2 reads YENEEA. The CDR3 is 16 amino acids. The CDR3 here is CASSLGVGRLAETQYI. As DNA, the CDR3 is TGTGCCAGCAGTTTAGGTGTGGGGAGACTAGCGGAGACCCAGTACATC.